This TCR beta chain was sequenced during a study of blood T cell repertoires in COVID-19 (dated by TCRdb to the early 2020s). Regarding the study in general: Collaborator samples came from the United States, Italy and Spain and covered acute and convalescent phases of COVID-19. The material from the prospective study consisted of cDNA or gDNA derived from T cells, B-cell-depleted T cells, or PBMCs. Subjects who had been exposed to COVID-19, were actively infected with it, or had recovered from it provided the deeply sampled blood TCRbeta repertoires that made up the dataset. The repertoires were released in a freely available public database meant as a resource for research on the immune response to SARS-CoV-2. The samples were drawn from two sources: the first 160 participants of the ongoing ImmuneRACE study, and fewer than 1,500 subjects contributed by 6 global collaborators. Sample metadata almost always included a de-identified subject ID, COVID-19 status, age in years and sex. Where available, HLA class I and class II types were taken from metadata supplied by the sample provider and were not determined by assay-based typing.

With respect to this clone: Its specific antigen is unknown. Base quality data are lacking; no much larger clone is found one base away.

The study at large found these results: The quantity of clinical and demographic metadata differed by source and by participant and was supplied without curation.

Collaborating institutions collected whole blood in K2EDTA tubes following their own protocols. For TCRbeta analysis, collaborators shipped samples as frozen whole blood, isolated PBMCs, or DNA extracted from either of those sample types. TCRbeta CDR3 regions were amplified from genomic DNA using the immunoSEQ Assay, a bias-controlled multiplex PCR. Processing in the source paper ran as follows. Within the assay, amplification of reference gene primers was used to estimate how many nucleated cells each sample contained. Sequence reads were collapsed and filtered to measure the absolute abundance of every unique TCRbeta CDR3 rearrangement. For each sample, productive Simpson clonality was calculated by taking the square root of Simpson's diversity index across productive rearrangements. The source is immuneACCESS, and TCRdb retained only in-frame sequences with V and J called. Part of the clones is not carried over; for the studies checked, unresolved V genes explain less than half of this, and the remainder is unexplained. That table supplies the V and J calls and clone size; D and trimming were determined from the DNA. The sample table records around 300,000 clones; approximately 91% of these occur just once. The ten most abundant clones make up almost 9.5% of the sample.

The specimen sequenced was peripheral blood. This receptor was identified in a man between 18 and 29 years old with active or convalescent COVID-19.

The nucleotide sequence reads as follows: TGCGCCAGCAGCCAAGGAAAAAGACAGGGGGCGAGAGAGCAGTACTTC. This is translated as CASSQGKRQGAREQYF. The receptor chain draws on TRBV4-3 and TRBJ2-7, and 10 junction bases match TRBD1. As encoded in the germline V gene, CDR1 is LGHNA while CDR2 is YSLEER. Taken from cysteine to phenylalanine, the CDR3 has 16 residues. Of all the DNA, just the CDR3 is kept, 48 bases in frame from base 1. From V the trimming removes 1 base and from J it removes 7 bases, while the gene matches leave 10 bases of the junction unaccounted for.